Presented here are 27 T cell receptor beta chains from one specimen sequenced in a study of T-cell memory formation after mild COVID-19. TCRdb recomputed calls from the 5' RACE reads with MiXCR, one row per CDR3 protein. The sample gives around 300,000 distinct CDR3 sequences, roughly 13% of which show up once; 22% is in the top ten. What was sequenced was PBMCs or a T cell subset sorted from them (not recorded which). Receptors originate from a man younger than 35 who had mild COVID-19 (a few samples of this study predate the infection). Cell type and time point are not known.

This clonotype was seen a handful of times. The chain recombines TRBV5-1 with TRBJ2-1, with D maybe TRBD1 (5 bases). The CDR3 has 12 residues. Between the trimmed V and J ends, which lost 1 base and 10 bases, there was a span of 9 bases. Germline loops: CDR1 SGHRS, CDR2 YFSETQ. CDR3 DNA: TGCGCCAGCAGCTTGCAGGGCCACGAGCAGTTCTTC. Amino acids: CASSLQGHEQFF.

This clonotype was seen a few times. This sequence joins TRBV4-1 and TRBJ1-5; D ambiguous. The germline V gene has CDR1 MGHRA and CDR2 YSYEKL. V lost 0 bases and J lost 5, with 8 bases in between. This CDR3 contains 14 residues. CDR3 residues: CASSQDEGDQPQHF. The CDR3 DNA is TGCGCCAGCAGCCAAGATGAGGGAGATCAGCCCCAGCATTTT.

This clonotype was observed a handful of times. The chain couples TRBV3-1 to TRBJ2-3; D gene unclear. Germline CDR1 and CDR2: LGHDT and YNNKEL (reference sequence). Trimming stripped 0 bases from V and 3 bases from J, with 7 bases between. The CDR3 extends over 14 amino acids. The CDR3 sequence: CASSQDMETDTQYF. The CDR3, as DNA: TGTGCCAGCAGCCAAGATATGGAGACAGATACGCAGTATTTT.

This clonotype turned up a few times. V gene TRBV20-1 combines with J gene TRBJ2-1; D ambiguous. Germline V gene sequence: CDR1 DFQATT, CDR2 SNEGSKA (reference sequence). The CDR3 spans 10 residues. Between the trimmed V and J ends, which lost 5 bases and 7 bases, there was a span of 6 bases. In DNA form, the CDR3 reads TGCAGTGCTTTGGGGAATGAGCAGTTCTTC. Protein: CSALGNEQFF.

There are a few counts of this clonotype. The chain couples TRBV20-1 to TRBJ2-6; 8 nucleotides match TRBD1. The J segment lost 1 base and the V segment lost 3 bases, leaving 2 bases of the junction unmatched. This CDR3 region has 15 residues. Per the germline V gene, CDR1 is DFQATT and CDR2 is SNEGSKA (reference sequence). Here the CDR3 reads CSARQGASGANVLTF. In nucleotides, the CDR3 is TGCAGTGCTAGGCAGGGGGCGTCTGGGGCCAACGTCCTGACTTTC.

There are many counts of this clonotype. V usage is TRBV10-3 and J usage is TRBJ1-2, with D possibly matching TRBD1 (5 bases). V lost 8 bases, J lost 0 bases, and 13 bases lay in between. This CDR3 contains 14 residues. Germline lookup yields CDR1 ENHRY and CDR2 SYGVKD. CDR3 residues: CAISWDGSNYGYTF. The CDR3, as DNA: TGTGCCATCTCCTGGGACGGATCTAACTATGGCTACACCTTC.

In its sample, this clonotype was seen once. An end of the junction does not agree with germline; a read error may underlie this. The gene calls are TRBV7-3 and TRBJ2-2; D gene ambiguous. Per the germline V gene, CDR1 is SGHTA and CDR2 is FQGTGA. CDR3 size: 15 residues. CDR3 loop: CAISLFAQNTGELFF. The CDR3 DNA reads TGTGCCATCAGCTTATTTGCACAGAACACCGGGGAGCTGTTTTTT.

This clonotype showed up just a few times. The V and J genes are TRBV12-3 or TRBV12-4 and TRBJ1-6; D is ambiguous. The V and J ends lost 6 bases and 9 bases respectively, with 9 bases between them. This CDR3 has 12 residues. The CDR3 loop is CASRSSGSPLHF. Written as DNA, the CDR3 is TGTGCCAGCAGGAGTTCGGGTTCACCCCTCCACTTT.

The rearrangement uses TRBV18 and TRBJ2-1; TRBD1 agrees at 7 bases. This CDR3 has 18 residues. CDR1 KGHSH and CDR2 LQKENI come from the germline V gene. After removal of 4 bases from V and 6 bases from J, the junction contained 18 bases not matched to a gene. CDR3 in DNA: TGTGCCAGCTCACTGAACCGGGACAGTCCTCCGAAGGCCAATGAGCAGTTCTTC. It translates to CASSLNRDSPPKANEQFF.

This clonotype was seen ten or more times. CDR3 protein: CASSSVAGAYQPQHF. The CDR3 nucleotides read TGTGCCAGCAGCTCCGTAGCGGGAGCCTATCAGCCCCAGCATTTT. This chain connects TRBV12-3 or TRBV12-4 to TRBJ1-5; no clear D gene. With 6 bases removed from V and 5 bases from J, the gap between germline ends came to 17 bases. The CDR3 length is 15 residues.

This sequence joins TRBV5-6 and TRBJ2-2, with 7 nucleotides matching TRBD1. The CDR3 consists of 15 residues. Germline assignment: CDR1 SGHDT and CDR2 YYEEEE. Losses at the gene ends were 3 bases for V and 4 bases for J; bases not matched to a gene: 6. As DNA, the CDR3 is TGTGCCAGCAGCTCGGTGGGACAGTTCACCGGGGAGCTGTTTTTT. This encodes CASSSVGQFTGELFF.

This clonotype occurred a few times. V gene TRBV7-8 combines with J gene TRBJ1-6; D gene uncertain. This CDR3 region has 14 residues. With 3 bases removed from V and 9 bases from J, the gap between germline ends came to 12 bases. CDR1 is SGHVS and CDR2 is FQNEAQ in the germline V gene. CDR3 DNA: TGTGCCAGCAGCTTGGGAGGTCCTGTTTCACCCCTCCACTTT. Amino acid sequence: CASSLGGPVSPLHF.

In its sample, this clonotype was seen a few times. The CDR3 nucleotides are TGTGCCAGCGGGGTCTACAATGAGCAGTTCTTC. It is translated as CASGVYNEQFF. The chain is built from TRBV2 and TRBJ2-1; D is unclear. The CDR3 is made up of 11 amino acids. The V gene's germline CDR1 is SNHLY and CDR2 FYNNEI. Trimming left V 8 bases short and J 3 bases short, with 5 bases between. The variable domain in full, with the rest retrieved from reference TRBV2 and TRBJ2-1, is EPEVTQTPSHQVTQMGQEVILRCVPISNHLYFYWYRQILGQKVEFLVSFYNNEISEKSEIFDDQFSVERPDGSNFTLKIRSTKLEDSAMYFCASGVYNEQFFGPGTRLTVL.

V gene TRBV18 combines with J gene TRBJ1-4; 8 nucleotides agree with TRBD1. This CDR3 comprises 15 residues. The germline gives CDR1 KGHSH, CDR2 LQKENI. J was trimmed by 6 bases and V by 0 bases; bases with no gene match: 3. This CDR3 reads CASSPPGRGHEKLFF. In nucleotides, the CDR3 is TGTGCCAGCTCACCACCGGGCAGGGGGCATGAAAAACTGTTTTTT.

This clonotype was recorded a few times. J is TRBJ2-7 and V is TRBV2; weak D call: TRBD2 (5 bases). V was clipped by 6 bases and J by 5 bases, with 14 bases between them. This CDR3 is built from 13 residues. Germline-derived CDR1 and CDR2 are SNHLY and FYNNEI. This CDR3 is CASRAGMNNEQYF. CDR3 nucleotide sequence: TGTGCCAGCAGGGCCGGGATGAACAACGAGCAGTACTTC.

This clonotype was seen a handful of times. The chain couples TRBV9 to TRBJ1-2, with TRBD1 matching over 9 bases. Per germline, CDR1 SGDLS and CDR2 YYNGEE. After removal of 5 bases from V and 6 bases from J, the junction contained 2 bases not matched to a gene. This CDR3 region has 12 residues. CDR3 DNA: TGTGCCAGCAGACAGGGGGCCGATGGCTACACCTTC. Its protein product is CASRQGADGYTF.

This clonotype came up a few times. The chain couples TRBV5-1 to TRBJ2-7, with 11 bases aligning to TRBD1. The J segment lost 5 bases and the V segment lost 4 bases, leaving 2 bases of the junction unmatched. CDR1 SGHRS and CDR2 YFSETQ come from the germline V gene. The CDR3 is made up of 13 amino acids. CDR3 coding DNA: TGCGCCAGCAGCCGGACAGGGGGCGACGAGCAGTACGTC. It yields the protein CASSRTGGDEQYV.

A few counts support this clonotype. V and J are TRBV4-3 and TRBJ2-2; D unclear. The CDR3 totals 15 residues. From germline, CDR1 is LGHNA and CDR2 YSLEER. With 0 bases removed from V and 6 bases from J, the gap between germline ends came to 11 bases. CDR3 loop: CASSQDDPGAGELFF. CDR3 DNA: TGCGCCAGCAGCCAAGACGATCCAGGTGCCGGGGAGCTGTTTTTT.

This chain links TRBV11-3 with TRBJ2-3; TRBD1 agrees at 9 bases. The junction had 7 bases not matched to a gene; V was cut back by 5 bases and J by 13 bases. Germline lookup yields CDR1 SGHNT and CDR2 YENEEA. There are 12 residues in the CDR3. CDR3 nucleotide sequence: TGTGCCAGCAGCCTCGACAGGGGGGTTAAGTATTTT. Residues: CASSLDRGVKYF. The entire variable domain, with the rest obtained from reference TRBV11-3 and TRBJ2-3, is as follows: EAGVVQSPRYKIIEKKQPVAFWCNPISGHNTLYWYLQNLGQGPELLIRYENEEAVDDSQLPKDRFSAERLKGVDSTLKIQPAELGDSAVYLCASSLDRGVKYFGPGTRLTVL.

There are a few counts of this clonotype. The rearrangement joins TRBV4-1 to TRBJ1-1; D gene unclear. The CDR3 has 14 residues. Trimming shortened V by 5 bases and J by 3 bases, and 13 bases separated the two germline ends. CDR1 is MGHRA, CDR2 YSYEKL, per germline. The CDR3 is CASSGGISHTEAFF. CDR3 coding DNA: TGCGCCAGCAGCGGAGGGATTTCGCACACTGAAGCTTTCTTT.

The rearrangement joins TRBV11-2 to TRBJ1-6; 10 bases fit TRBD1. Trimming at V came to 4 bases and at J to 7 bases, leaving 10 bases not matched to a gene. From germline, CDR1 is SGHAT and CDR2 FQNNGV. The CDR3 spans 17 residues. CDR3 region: CASSSAPPGQGNSPLHF. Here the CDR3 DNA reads TGTGCCAGCAGCTCAGCCCCCCCGGGACAGGGGAATTCACCCCTCCACTTT. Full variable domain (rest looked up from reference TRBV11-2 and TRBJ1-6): EAGVAQSPRYKIIEKRQSVAFWCNPISGHATLYWYQQILGQGPKLLIQFQNNGVVDDSQLPKDRFSAERLKGVDSTLKIQPAKLEDSAVYLCASSSAPPGQGNSPLHFGNGTRLTVT.

The DNA for the CDR3 is TGTGCCAGCAGCGTCAACCGGGGGGCAGAGACCCAGTACTTC. Amino acids: CASSVNRGAETQYF. This rearrangement joins TRBV7-2 to TRBJ2-5; possibly TRBD2 for D (7 bases). The CDR3 runs to 14 residues. V lost 5 bases, J lost 4 bases, and 14 bases lay in between. CDR1 and CDR2 (germline): SGHTA, FQGNSA.

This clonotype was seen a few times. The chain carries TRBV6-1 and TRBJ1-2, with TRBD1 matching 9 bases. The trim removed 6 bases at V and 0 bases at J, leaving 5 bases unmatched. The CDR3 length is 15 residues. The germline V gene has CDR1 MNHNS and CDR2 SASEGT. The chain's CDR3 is CASRNRQGANYGYTF. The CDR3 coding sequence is TGTGCCAGCAGGAATCGACAGGGGGCTAACTATGGCTACACCTTC.

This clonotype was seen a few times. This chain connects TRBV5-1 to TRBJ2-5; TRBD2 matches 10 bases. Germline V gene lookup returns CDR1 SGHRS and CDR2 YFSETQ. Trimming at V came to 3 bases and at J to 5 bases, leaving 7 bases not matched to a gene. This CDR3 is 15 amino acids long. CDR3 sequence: CASSSSGGEGETQYF. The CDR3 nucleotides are TGCGCCAGCAGCTCTAGCGGGGGAGAGGGGGAGACCCAGTACTTC.

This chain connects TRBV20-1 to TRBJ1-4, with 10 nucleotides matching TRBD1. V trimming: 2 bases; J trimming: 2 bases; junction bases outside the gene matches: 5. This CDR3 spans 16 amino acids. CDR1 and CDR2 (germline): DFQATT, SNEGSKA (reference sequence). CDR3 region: CSARPPGQGTNEKLFF. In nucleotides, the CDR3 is TGCAGTGCTAGACCGCCGGGACAGGGGACTAATGAAAAACTGTTTTTT.

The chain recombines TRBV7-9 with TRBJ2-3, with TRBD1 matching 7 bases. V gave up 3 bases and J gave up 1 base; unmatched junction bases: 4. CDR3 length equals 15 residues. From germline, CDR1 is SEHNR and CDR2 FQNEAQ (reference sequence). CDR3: CASSLWDRGTDTQYF. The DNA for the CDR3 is TGTGCCAGCAGCTTGTGGGACAGAGGCACAGATACGCAGTATTTT.

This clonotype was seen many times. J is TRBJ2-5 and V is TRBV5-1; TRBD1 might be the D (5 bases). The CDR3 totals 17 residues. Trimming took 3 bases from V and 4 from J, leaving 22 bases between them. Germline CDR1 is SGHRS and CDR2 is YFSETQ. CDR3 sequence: CASSSKGAGIMGETQYF. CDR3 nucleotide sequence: TGCGCCAGCAGCTCAAAAGGAGCAGGGATCATGGGAGAGACCCAGTACTTC.